These T cell receptor beta chains were read from a single sample in a study of siplizumab effects on memory and regulatory T cells. Generated by immunoSEQ multiplex PCR, the TCRdb table keeps only in-frame clones and is missing some. The sample contains approximately 70,000 clones, 75% to 95% of which appear only once. Material: CD8+ T cells sorted from blood. All receptors come from a human donor in good health. CDR3s include the opening cysteine and the closing phenylalanine or tryptophan. Fields, in order: CDR3 length, V gene, D gene, clone size, J gene, CDR3 protein, CDR3 DNA. A D gene is named only where the DNA matches it firmly. Expanded clones get a size class; other rows say once, few or many, or leave the size out.

cdr3_length: 15
v_call: TRBV5-6
d_call: TRBD1
clone_size: NA
j_call: TRBJ1-6
cdr3_aa: CASSLRDRVNSPLHF
cdr3_nt: TGTGCCAGCAGCTTGCGTGACAGGGTTAATTCACCCCTCCACTTT

cdr3_length: 17
v_call: TRBV13
d_call: NA
clone_size: NA
j_call: TRBJ2-7
cdr3_aa: CASSPGPAYSFSREQYF
cdr3_nt: TGTGCCAGCAGCCCCGGGCCGGCATACTCTTTTTCTCGGGAGCAGTACTTC

cdr3_length: 15
v_call: TRBV5-4
d_call: TRBD2
clone_size: NA
j_call: TRBJ2-3
cdr3_aa: CASSLAGGSTDTQYF
cdr3_nt: TGTGCCAGCAGCTTGGCCGGGGGGAGCACAGATACGCAGTATTTT

cdr3_length: 14
v_call: TRBV5-1
d_call: NA
clone_size: NA
j_call: TRBJ2-1
cdr3_aa: CASSLASHYNEQFF
cdr3_nt: TGCGCCAGCAGCTTGGCCTCCCACTACAATGAGCAGTTCTTC

cdr3_length: 11
v_call: TRBV5-1
d_call: NA
clone_size: NA
j_call: TRBJ2-7
cdr3_aa: CASSSLYEQYF
cdr3_nt: TGCGCCAGCAGCTCATTATACGAGCAGTACTTC

cdr3_length: 14
v_call: TRBV6-5
d_call: NA
clone_size: NA
j_call: TRBJ1-4
cdr3_aa: CASSEFRRNEKLFF
cdr3_nt: TGTGCCAGCAGTGAATTCCGGAGAAATGAAAAACTGTTTTTT

cdr3_length: 15
v_call: TRBV7-2
d_call: NA
clone_size: NA
j_call: TRBJ2-7
cdr3_aa: CASIPSPANSYEQYF
cdr3_nt: TGTGCCAGCATCCCTTCCCCAGCAAACTCCTACGAGCAGTACTTC

cdr3_length: 14
v_call: TRBV4-1
d_call: NA
clone_size: NA
j_call: TRBJ1-1
cdr3_aa: CASSPAKRATEAFF
cdr3_nt: TGCGCCAGCAGCCCGGCTAAGCGGGCCACTGAAGCTTTCTTT

cdr3_length: 14
v_call: TRBV27
d_call: NA
clone_size: NA
j_call: TRBJ2-7
cdr3_aa: CASSFPGSLNEQYF
cdr3_nt: TGTGCCAGCAGTTTTCCAGGTTCTCTGAACGAGCAGTACTTC

cdr3_length: 14
v_call: TRBV6-5
d_call: NA
clone_size: NA
j_call: TRBJ1-2
cdr3_aa: CASSYPGARDGYTF
cdr3_nt: TGTGCCAGCAGTTACCCCGGAGCGCGGGATGGCTACACCTTC

cdr3_length: 15
v_call: TRBV27
d_call: TRBD2
clone_size: NA
j_call: TRBJ2-7
cdr3_aa: CASSLLASGKYEQYF
cdr3_nt: TGTGCCAGCAGTTTACTGGCTAGCGGGAAGTACGAGCAGTACTTC

cdr3_length: 18
v_call: TRBV4-1
d_call: TRBD1
clone_size: NA
j_call: TRBJ1-2
cdr3_aa: CASSQVPGQGIYYDGYTF
cdr3_nt: TGCGCCAGCAGCCAAGTACCGGGACAGGGGATTTACTACGATGGCTACACCTTC

cdr3_length: 13
v_call: TRBV6-5
d_call: NA
clone_size: once
j_call: TRBJ2-1
cdr3_aa: CASSFESRLEQFF
cdr3_nt: TGTGCCAGCAGTTTCGAGAGTCGACTTGAGCAGTTCTTC

cdr3_length: 16
v_call: TRBV7-2
d_call: TRBD1
clone_size: NA
j_call: TRBJ2-7
cdr3_aa: CASSSYRDRGLYEQYF
cdr3_nt: TGTGCCAGCAGCTCGTACCGGGACAGGGGATTATACGAGCAGTACTTC

cdr3_length: 13
v_call: TRBV2
d_call: NA
clone_size: NA
j_call: TRBJ2-5
cdr3_aa: CASSGISQETQYF
cdr3_nt: TGTGCCAGCAGTGGCATTTCCCAAGAGACCCAGTACTTC

cdr3_length: 13
v_call: TRBV5-1
d_call: NA
clone_size: NA
j_call: TRBJ1-1
cdr3_aa: CASSFSSNTEAFF
cdr3_nt: TGCGCCAGCAGCTTCTCTTCGAACACTGAAGCTTTCTTT

cdr3_length: 15
v_call: TRBV5-1
d_call: TRBD1
clone_size: NA
j_call: TRBJ2-7
cdr3_aa: CASSLRGQGIHEQYF
cdr3_nt: TGCGCCAGCAGCTTGAGGGGACAGGGGATCCACGAGCAGTACTTC

cdr3_length: 16
v_call: TRBV6-5
d_call: NA
clone_size: NA
j_call: TRBJ2-1
cdr3_aa: CASSYSSDPAYNEQFF
cdr3_nt: TGTGCCAGCAGTTACAGCTCAGACCCAGCCTACAATGAGCAGTTCTTC

cdr3_length: 16
v_call: TRBV9
d_call: TRBD2
clone_size: NA
j_call: TRBJ2-3
cdr3_aa: CASSPLAGGLTDTQYF
cdr3_nt: TGTGCCAGCAGCCCCCTAGCGGGAGGCCTTACAGATACGCAGTATTTT

cdr3_length: 13
v_call: TRBV7-9
d_call: NA
clone_size: once
j_call: TRBJ2-7
cdr3_aa: CASSPTLDTEQYF
cdr3_nt: TGTGCCAGCAGCCCTACCCTAGACACCGAGCAGTACTTC